This T cell receptor beta chain is from a study of glioma-infiltrating T cells after dendritic cell vaccination. Study information: Treatment, given 2003 to 2012, was autologous tumor lysate-pulsed dendritic cell vaccination.

Primers: 60 V beta forward and 13 J beta reverse. Method: immunoSEQ multiplex PCR; TCRdb's copy keeps in-frame clones and lacks some. In the table there are more than 100,000 clones, 81% of which are singletons. Worth noting for this clone: Its target is unknown.

Study-wide results and limits: Survival was not directly related to TCR clonality in these patients.

None of the glioblastoma patients had an isocitrate dehydrogenase mutation. The CDR3 is 17 amino acids. Germline lookup yields CDR1 LNHDA and CDR2 SQIVND (reference sequence). After removal of 3 bases from V and 0 bases from J, the junction contained 5 bases not matched to a gene. This chain joins TRBV19 and TRBJ1-2, with 12 bases aligning to TRBD1. The sequencing used blood, collected before dendritic cell vaccination. The clonotype comes from a human donor with glioblastoma. CDR3 sequence (DNA): TGTGCCAGTAGTATTTTTGGGACAGGGGGCCCTAACTATGGCTACACCTTC. Translated, it gives CASSIFGTGGPNYGYTF.